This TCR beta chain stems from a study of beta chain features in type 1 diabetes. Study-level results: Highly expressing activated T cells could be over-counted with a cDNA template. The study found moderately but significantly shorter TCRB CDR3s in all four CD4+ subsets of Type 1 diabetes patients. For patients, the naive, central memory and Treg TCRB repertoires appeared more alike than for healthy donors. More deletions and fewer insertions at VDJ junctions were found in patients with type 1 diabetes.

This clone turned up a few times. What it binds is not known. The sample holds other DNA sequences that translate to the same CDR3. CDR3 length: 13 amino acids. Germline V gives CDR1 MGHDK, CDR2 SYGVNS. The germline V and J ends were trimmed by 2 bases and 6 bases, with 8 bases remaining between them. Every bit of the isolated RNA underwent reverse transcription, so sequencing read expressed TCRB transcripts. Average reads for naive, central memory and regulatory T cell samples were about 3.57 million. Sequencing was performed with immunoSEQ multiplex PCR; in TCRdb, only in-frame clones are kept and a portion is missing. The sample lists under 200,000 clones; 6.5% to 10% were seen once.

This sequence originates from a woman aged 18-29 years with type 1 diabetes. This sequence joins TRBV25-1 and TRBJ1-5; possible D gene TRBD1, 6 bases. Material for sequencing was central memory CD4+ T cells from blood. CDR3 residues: CASSETGSQPQHF. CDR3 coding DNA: TGTGCCAGCAGTGAAACAGGGAGTCAGCCCCAGCATTTT. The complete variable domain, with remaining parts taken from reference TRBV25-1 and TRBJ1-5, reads EADIYQTPRYLVIGTGKKITLECSQTMGHDKMYWYQQDPGMELHLIHYSYGVNSTEKGDLSSESTVSRIRTEHFPLTLESARPSHTSQYLCASSETGSQPQHFGDGTRLSIL.